A single sample is the source of the 17 T cell receptor beta chains below, sequenced in a study of blood T cell repertoires in COVID-19. This table comes from immunoSEQ multiplex PCR, and its TCRdb copy is limited to in-frame clones, with some not included. This sample has approximately 60,000 clones; 70% to 80% occur once, and the top ten carry approximately 20%. Sequenced material: peripheral blood. The receptor source for this set is a man in his forties or fifties with active or convalescent COVID-19.

This clone was found a few times. The chain couples TRBV2 to TRBJ1-1, with TRBD1 matching over 9 bases. CDR1 and CDR2 (germline): SNHLY, FYNNEI. The trim removed 4 bases at V and 6 bases at J, leaving 12 bases unmatched. The CDR3 is made up of 16 amino acids. This CDR3 reads CASSAGTGPRVAEAFF. CDR3 nucleotides: TGTGCCAGCAGTGCAGGGACAGGGCCCAGAGTCGCTGAAGCTTTCTTT.

The V call is TRBV19, the J call TRBJ1-4; 8 positions agree with TRBD1. This CDR3 region has 14 residues. The junction had 4 bases not matched to a gene; V was cut back by 3 bases and J by 7 bases. CDR1 is LNHDA and CDR2 is SQIVND in the germline V gene (reference sequence). The CDR3 reads CASSMKDRVEKLFF. CDR3 coding DNA: TGTGCCAGTAGTATGAAGGACAGGGTTGAAAAACTGTTTTTT.

The chain carries TRBV30 and TRBJ2-7; tentative D call: TRBD1 (6 bases). CDR3 length equals 13 residues. Deletions cut 4 bases from V and 2 bases from J, with 12 bases between. Germline V gives CDR1 GTSNPN, CDR2 SVGIG (reference sequence). The CDR3 DNA follows: TGTGCCTGGAAACAGGGAAAACCCTACGAGCAGTACTTC. This sequence encodes CAWKQGKPYEQYF.

The V call is TRBV5-1, the J call TRBJ2-5, with a weak D call TRBD1 (5 bases). Germline V gene lookup returns CDR1 SGHRS and CDR2 YFSETQ. Between the trimmed V and J ends, which lost 6 bases and 0 bases, there was a span of 12 bases. CDR3 length: 14 amino acids. The CDR3: CASTDMMYQETQYF. CDR3 nucleotide sequence: TGCGCCAGCACGGACATGATGTACCAAGAGACCCAGTACTTC.

This clone was counted ten times or more. The rearrangement joins TRBV11-2 to TRBJ2-1; 8 nucleotides match TRBD1. Germline V gene lookup returns CDR1 SGHAT and CDR2 FQNNGV. V shed 3 bases and J 5 bases; nucleotides not matched to a gene: 12. The CDR3 covers 17 residues. CDR3 amino acids: CASSLGVPGQVHNEQFF. The CDR3 region has the DNA TGTGCCAGCAGCTTGGGGGTCCCGGGACAGGTCCACAATGAGCAGTTCTTC.

This chain joins TRBV18 and TRBJ1-1, with a tentative D call TRBD1 (5 bases). The V gene's germline CDR1 is KGHSH and CDR2 LQKENI. The CDR3 sequence is 14 residues long. The V gene lost 3 bases and the J gene lost 9 bases, with 17 bases spanning the gap. The CDR3 loop is CASSPGGGDGKAFF. CDR3 in DNA: TGTGCCAGCTCACCGGGAGGAGGGGATGGGAAAGCTTTCTTT.

Concerning this clone itself: Other DNA sequences within the sample encode an identical CDR3. The chain carries TRBV5-8 and TRBJ1-1, with 10 bases fitting TRBD1. The CDR3 spans 16 residues. V shed 0 bases, J shed 5 bases, and the junction held 7 bases outside the gene matches. The germline gives CDR1 SGHTS, CDR2 YDEGEE. The CDR3: CASSLVGTGAGTEAFF. The CDR3 DNA sequence: TGTGCCAGCAGCTTGGTAGGGACAGGGGCCGGTACTGAAGCTTTCTTT.

This clone was seen only once. V and J are TRBV28 and TRBJ1-2; D is uncertain. CDR1 and CDR2 (germline): MDHEN, SYDVKM. This CDR3 has 13 amino acids. Trimming cost V 4 bases and J 8 bases, with 14 bases left between them. For the CDR3, the DNA is TGTGCCAGCAGTTCCGCCTCCCCGAGGGGCTACACCTTC. This codes for CASSSASPRGYTF.

The V and J genes are TRBV19 and TRBJ2-1, with 8 bases aligning to TRBD2. Trimming cost V 5 bases and J 6 bases; bases outside gene matches: 9. This CDR3 spans 15 amino acids. Germline V gives CDR1 LNHDA, CDR2 SQIVND (reference sequence). The CDR3 DNA is TGTGCCAGTAGTCTTACCGGGGGGGCTCTCAATGAGCAGTTCTTC. The encoded protein is CASSLTGGALNEQFF.

This chain connects TRBV27 to TRBJ1-2, with D perhaps TRBD1 (5 bases). This CDR3 comprises 16 residues. Trimming removed 1 base at V and 3 bases at J, with 15 bases between. Germline CDR1 reads MNHEY; CDR2 reads SMNVEV (reference sequence). CDR3 sequence reads: CASSLFSQAGYYGYTF. In DNA, the CDR3 is TGTGCCAGCAGTTTATTTTCTCAGGCAGGGTACTATGGCTACACCTTC.

This clone has only a few counts. This chain connects TRBV9 to TRBJ2-2; 7 nucleotides agree with TRBD1. V shed 4 bases and J 4 bases; nucleotides not matched to a gene: 7. The CDR3 extends over 15 amino acids. Germline V gene lookup returns CDR1 SGDLS and CDR2 YYNGEE. The CDR3 loop is CASSPWTGSTGELFF. The CDR3, as DNA: TGTGCCAGCAGCCCCTGGACAGGCAGCACCGGGGAGCTGTTTTTT.

This clone was detected once. The chain has TRBV10-3 and TRBJ1-1, with no clear D. The V and J ends lost 5 bases and 2 bases respectively, with 18 bases between them. From germline, CDR1 is ENHRY and CDR2 SYGVKD. The CDR3 extends over 16 amino acids. This CDR3 reads CAISPRDRLGNTEAFF. The CDR3 DNA follows: TGTGCCATCAGTCCCCGGGATCGCCTGGGCAACACTGAAGCTTTCTTT.

V gene TRBV7-9 combines with J gene TRBJ2-7; TRBD2 matches at 7 bases. Trimming cost V 4 bases and J 2 bases; bases outside gene matches: 8. This CDR3 has 15 amino acids. The germline V gene has CDR1 SEHNR and CDR2 FQNEAQ (reference sequence). In nucleotides, the CDR3 is TGTGCCAGCAGCTCGTCTAGCGGTCGTACCTACGAGCAGTACTTC. Its translation is CASSSSSGRTYEQYF.

The sample holds a few counts of this clone. This chain connects TRBV13 to TRBJ2-3, with a weak D call TRBD1 (6 bases). This CDR3 is 14 amino acids long. The V gene lost 5 bases and the J gene lost 4 bases, with 13 bases spanning the gap. Germline V CDR1 and CDR2: PRHDT, FYEKMQ (reference sequence). The CDR3 region is CASSRAGDADTQYF. In nucleotides, the CDR3 is TGTGCCAGCAGCCGAGCAGGGGATGCAGATACGCAGTATTTT.

A note on this clone: A much more abundant neighbour one base away suggests this may be a read error. V and J are TRBV19 and TRBJ1-1, with D maybe TRBD1 (5 bases). Trimming took off 11 bases at V and 10 bases at J, with 23 bases between the two ends. The V gene's germline CDR1 is LNHDA and CDR2 SQIVND (reference sequence). The CDR3 length is 13 residues. The CDR3 sequence: CARHGGVGVAAFF. In nucleotides, the CDR3 is TGTGCCCGCCATGGGGGGGTGGGGGTGGCAGCTTTCTTT. The full variable domain, rest sourced from reference TRBV19 and TRBJ1-1, is DGGITQSPKYLFRKEGQNVTLSCEQNLNHDAMYWYRQDPGQGLRLIYYSQIVNDFQKGDIAEGYSVSREKKESFPLTVTSAQKNPTAFYLCARHGGVGVAAFFGQGTRLTVV.

CDR3 sequence: CAIMSGTGVHEQYF. Here the CDR3 DNA reads TGTGCCATCATGTCCGGGACAGGGGTCCACGAGCAGTACTTC. The chain is built from TRBV10-3 and TRBJ2-7; the match to TRBD1 covers 10 bases. Germline assignment: CDR1 ENHRY and CDR2 SYGVKD. J was trimmed by 5 bases and V by 7 bases; bases with no gene match: 8. The CDR3 is 14 residues long.

V usage is TRBV6-5 and J usage is TRBJ1-1; D possibly corresponds to TRBD1 (6 bases). Germline-derived CDR1 and CDR2 are MNHEY and SVGAGI. This CDR3 is built from 14 residues. V gave up 3 bases and J gave up 4 bases, with 12 bases separating them. This CDR3 is CASSYGGASTEAFF. CDR3 DNA: TGTGCCAGCAGTTATGGGGGGGCGAGCACTGAAGCTTTCTTT.